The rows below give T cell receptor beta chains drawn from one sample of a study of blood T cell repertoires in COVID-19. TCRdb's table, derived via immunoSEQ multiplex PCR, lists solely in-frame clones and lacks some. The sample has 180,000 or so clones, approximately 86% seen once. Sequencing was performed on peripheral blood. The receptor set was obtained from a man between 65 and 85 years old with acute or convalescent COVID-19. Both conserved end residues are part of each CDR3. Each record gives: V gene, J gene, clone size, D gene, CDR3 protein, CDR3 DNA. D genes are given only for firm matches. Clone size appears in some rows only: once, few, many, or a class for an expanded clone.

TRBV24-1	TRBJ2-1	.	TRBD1	CATSDFRTGDNEQFF	TGTGCCACCAGTGATTTTCGGACAGGGGACAATGAGCAGTTCTTC
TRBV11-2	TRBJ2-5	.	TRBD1	CASSFTGAETQYF	TGTGCCAGCAGCTTCACAGGGGCAGAGACCCAGTACTTC
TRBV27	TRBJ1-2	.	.	CASSFGQLYGYTF	TGTGCCAGCAGTTTTGGACAGCTCTATGGCTACACCTTC
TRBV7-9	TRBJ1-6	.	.	CASSLMGAANSPLHF	TGTGCCAGCAGCTTAATGGGGGCCGCTAATTCACCCCTCCACTTT
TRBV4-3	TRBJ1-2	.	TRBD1	CASSQGQGDNYGYTF	TGCGCCAGCAGCCAGGGACAGGGTGATAACTATGGCTACACCTTC
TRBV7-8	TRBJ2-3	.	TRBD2	CASSLRTSGSTDTQYF	TGTGCCAGCAGCCTCCGGACTAGCGGGAGTACAGATACGCAGTATTTT
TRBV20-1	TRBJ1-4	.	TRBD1	CSAGLAGGLFF	TGCAGTGCTGGCCTCGCAGGGGGGCTGTTTTTT
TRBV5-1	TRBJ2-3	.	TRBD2	CASSSGTSAVPWDTQYF	TGCGCCAGCAGCTCGGGGACTAGCGCCGTTCCATGGGATACGCAGTATTTT
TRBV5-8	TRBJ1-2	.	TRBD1	CASSSPGQSYGYTF	TGTGCCAGCAGCTCCCCGGGACAGAGCTATGGCTACACCTTC
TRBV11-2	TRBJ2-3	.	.	CASSLGLTREPSTDTQYF	TGTGCCAGCAGCTTAGGGTTGACTCGGGAGCCCAGCACAGATACGCAGTATTTT
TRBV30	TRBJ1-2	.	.	CAWSLFRGAGGYTF	TGTGCCTGGAGTCTTTTCCGGGGGGCGGGCGGCTACACCTTC
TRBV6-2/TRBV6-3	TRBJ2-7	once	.	CASSYATGSYEQYF	TGTGCCAGCAGTTACGCAACGGGTTCTTACGAGCAGTACTTC
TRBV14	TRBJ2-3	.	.	CASSPTTGTDTQYF	TGTGCCAGCAGCCCTACGACAGGCACAGATACGCAGTATTTT
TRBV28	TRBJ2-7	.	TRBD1	CASRSRQGPEEQYF	TGTGCCAGCAGGTCCCGACAGGGTCCCGAGGAGCAGTACTTC
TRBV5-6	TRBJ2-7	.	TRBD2	CASSPGLVSYEQYF	TGTGCCAGCAGCCCGGGACTAGTATCCTACGAGCAGTACTTC
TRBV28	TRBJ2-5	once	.	CASSLQGVPQETQYF	TGTGCCAGCAGTTTACAAGGGGTCCCCCAAGAGACCCAGTACTTC
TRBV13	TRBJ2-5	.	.	CASSFRGGGPQETQYF	TGTGCCAGCAGCTTCCGTGGGGGGGGGCCGCAGGAGACCCAGTACTTC
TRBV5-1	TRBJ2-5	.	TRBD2	CASSLASASGFQEAQYF	TGCGCCAGCAGCTTGGCCTCGGCTAGCGGGTTCCAAGAGGCCCAGTACTTC
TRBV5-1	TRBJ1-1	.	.	CASSLASTVGEAFF	TGCGCCAGCAGCTTGGCCTCTACTGTCGGTGAAGCTTTCTTT
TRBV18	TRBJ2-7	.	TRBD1	CASSPGTGGEQYF	TGTGCCAGCTCACCCGGGACAGGGGGCGAGCAGTACTTC
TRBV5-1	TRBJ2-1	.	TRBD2	CASSETSWYNEQFF	TGCGCCAGCAGCGAGACTAGCTGGTACAATGAGCAGTTCTTC
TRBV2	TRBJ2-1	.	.	CASRDSPGATYNEQFF	TGTGCCAGCAGGGATTCCCCTGGGGCGACGTACAATGAGCAGTTCTTC
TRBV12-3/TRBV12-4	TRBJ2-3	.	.	CASSLVVRFTQYF	TGTGCCAGCAGTTTAGTAGTCCGGTTTACGCAGTATTTT
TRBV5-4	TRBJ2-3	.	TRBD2	CASSPRLAGPLDTQYF	TGTGCCAGCAGCCCCCGACTAGCGGGCCCCCTAGATACGCAGTATTTT
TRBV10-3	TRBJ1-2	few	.	CAISESKDNTNYGYTF	TGTGCCATCAGTGAGTCGAAGGACAATACTAACTATGGCTACACCTTC
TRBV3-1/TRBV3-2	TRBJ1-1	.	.	CASSQPGGGTEAFF	TGTGCCAGCAGCCAACCCGGGGGGGGCACTGAAGCTTTCTTT
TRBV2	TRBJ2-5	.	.	CASSTQGKETQYF	TGTGCCAGCAGCACACAGGGTAAGGAGACCCAGTACTTC
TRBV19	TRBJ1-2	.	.	CASRRERGGYGYTF	TGTGCCAGTAGAAGGGAACGAGGAGGATATGGCTACACCTTC
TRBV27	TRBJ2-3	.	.	CASSSDEGGTDTQYF	TGTGCCAGCAGTTCCGACGAAGGAGGTACAGATACGCAGTATTTT
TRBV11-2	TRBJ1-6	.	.	CASSLEGIAISPLHF	TGTGCCAGCAGCTTAGAGGGTATAGCCATTTCACCCCTCCACTTT
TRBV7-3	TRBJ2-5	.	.	CASSLGGVVYF	TGTGCCAGCAGCTTAGGAGGAGTAGTATACTTC
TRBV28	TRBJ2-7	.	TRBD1	CASSSPGQSSYEQYF	TGTGCCAGCAGTTCCCCGGGACAGAGCTCCTACGAGCAGTACTTC
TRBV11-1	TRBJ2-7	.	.	CASSLGREYEQYF	TGTGCCAGCAGCTTAGGTCGGGAGTACGAGCAGTACTTC
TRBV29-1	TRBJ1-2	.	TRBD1	CSVEKGAGYGYTF	TGCAGCGTTGAGAAGGGGGCGGGCTATGGCTACACCTTC
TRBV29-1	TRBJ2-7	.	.	CSAVGGDWSSYEQYF	TGCAGCGCAGTAGGGGGTGACTGGAGCTCCTACGAGCAGTACTTC
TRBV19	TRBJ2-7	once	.	CTSSPHGEQYF	TGTACCAGTAGTCCTCACGGGGAGCAGTACTTC
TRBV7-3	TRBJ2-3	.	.	CASSLNQGTQYF	TGTGCCAGCAGCTTAAACCAGGGGACGCAGTATTTT
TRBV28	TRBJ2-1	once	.	CASSLLGGSYNEQFF	TGTGCCAGCAGTTTATTGGGGGGCTCCTACAATGAGCAGTTCTTC
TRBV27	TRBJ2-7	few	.	CASSLRGYEQYF	TGTGCCAGCAGTTTACGGGGTTACGAGCAGTACTTC
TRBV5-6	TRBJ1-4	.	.	CASSLDRVGEKLFF	TGTGCCAGCAGCTTGGACAGGGTGGGCGAAAAACTGTTTTTT
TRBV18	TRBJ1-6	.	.	CASSPTNLSDSPLHF	TGTGCCAGCTCACCAACAAACCTCTCCGATTCACCCCTCCACTTT
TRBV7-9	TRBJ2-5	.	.	CASTALGGETQYF	TGTGCCAGCACCGCCCTCGGGGGAGAGACCCAGTACTTC
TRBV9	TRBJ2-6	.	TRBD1	CASSVAFGDRQGARANVLTF	TGTGCCAGCAGCGTAGCTTTCGGGGATAGACAGGGGGCTAGGGCCAACGTCCTGACTTTC
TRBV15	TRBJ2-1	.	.	CATSRDNGQPLLF	TGTGCCACCAGCAGAGATAATGGACAACCCCTCCTCTTC